Listed here are 24 T cell receptor beta chains from one sample, sequenced in a study of CD8 T cells in ankylosing spondylitis. TCRdb re-derived calls from the 5' RACE reads in MiXCR, one entry per CDR3 protein. The data contain approximately 240,000 distinct CDR3 sequences, 10% of them seen just once; the ten biggest clones take up 2.6%. Sequencing was carried out using blood, either unsorted or a sorted T cell fraction (not recorded which). The receptors come from a male donor with ankylosing spondylitis or in good health (not recorded which).

The chain combines TRBV12-3 or TRBV12-4 with TRBJ2-2; D is ambiguous. This CDR3 is built from 13 residues. Trimming removed 7 bases at V and 8 bases at J, with 14 bases between. The CDR3 loop is CASNLGLVGELFF. In nucleotides, the CDR3 is TGTGCCAGCAACTTAGGCCTCGTTGGGGAGCTGTTTTTT.

The genes are TRBV11-2 and TRBJ2-5, with D unclear. The CDR3 sequence is 14 residues long. V lost 4 bases and J 2 bases, leaving 11 bases between the germline ends. CDR1 and CDR2 from the germline V gene are SGHAT and FQNNGV. The CDR3 DNA reads as TGTGCCAGCAGCTCACGGCTCTCGCAAGAGACCCAGTACTTC. It is translated as CASSSRLSQETQYF.

The V and J genes are TRBV12-3 or TRBV12-4 and TRBJ2-2, with a weak D call TRBD1 (6 bases). V dropped 8 bases and J dropped 6 bases, with 16 bases sitting between them. The CDR3 loop spans 14 amino acids. CDR3 sequence (DNA): TGTGCCAGCGACAGGTCCGGCCTATCCGGGGAGCTGTTTTTT. It yields the protein CASDRSGLSGELFF.

In its sample, this clonotype was seen many times. V is TRBV25-1 and J is TRBJ1-4, with 7 nucleotides matching TRBD1. The junction had 7 bases not matched to a gene; V was cut back by 6 bases and J by 3 bases. Germline V CDR1 and CDR2: MGHDK, SYGVNS. CDR3 length: 15 amino acids. The CDR3 DNA follows: TGTGCCAGCAGCCAGACAGGGACAGCTAATGAAAAACTGTTTTTT. Its protein is CASSQTGTANEKLFF.

The J gene is TRBJ2-2, the V gene TRBV7-2; possible D gene TRBD2, 6 bases. The CDR3 contains 14 residues. Germline loops: CDR1 SGHTA, CDR2 FQGNSA. Trimming pared 6 bases from V and 6 bases from J, leaving 14 bases between. The DNA of the CDR3 is TGTGCCAGCAGAACCGGGACTGGGGCCGGGGAGCTGTTTTTT. Its protein product is CASRTGTGAGELFF.

For this clonotype: A much larger clone lies one base from this, so it may be a read error. The rearrangement joins TRBV5-5 to TRBJ1-5; no firm D call. The germline CDR1 and CDR2 sequences are SGHKS and YYEKEE (reference sequence). The CDR3 contains 15 residues. The CDR3 region has the DNA TGTGTCAGCAGCCCTGACACGTATAGCAATCAGCCCCAGCATTTT. This translates into CVSSPDTYSNQPQHF.

This clonotype has ten or more counts. The CDR3 loop is CASSLLSGVPSNEQFF. CDR3 coding DNA: TGCGCCAGCAGCTTGCTCAGCGGGGTCCCCAGCAATGAGCAGTTCTTC. V gene TRBV5-1 combines with J gene TRBJ2-1; TRBD2 agrees at 7 bases. Germline CDR1 is SGHRS and CDR2 is YFSETQ. The CDR3 is 16 residues long. V shed 1 base and J 6 bases; nucleotides not matched to a gene: 10. The variable domain in full, with the rest retrieved from reference TRBV5-1 and TRBJ2-1, is KAGVTQTPRYLIKTRGQQVTLSCSPISGHRSVSWYQQTPGQGLQFLFEYFSETQRNKGNFPGRFSGRQFSNSRSEMNVSTLELGDSALYLCASSLLSGVPSNEQFFGPGTRLTVL.

The genes are TRBV5-1 and TRBJ1-1; D remains ambiguous. The germline V gene has CDR1 SGHRS and CDR2 YFSETQ. The CDR3 runs to 16 residues. The V end lost 0 bases, the J end lost 1 base, and 13 bases lay between the germline ends. This chain's CDR3 is CASSLVGQNRNTEAFF. CDR3 bases: TGCGCCAGCAGCTTGGTTGGTCAAAACCGGAACACTGAAGCTTTCTTT.

The sample holds many counts of this clonotype. This chain connects TRBV4-1 to TRBJ2-7; no firm D call. CDR1 and CDR2 (germline): MGHRA, YSYEKL. The CDR3 consists of 14 residues. The V end lost 2 bases, the J end lost 1 base, and 9 bases lay between the germline ends. CDR3 amino acids: CASSQLGESYEQYF. In nucleotides, the CDR3 is TGCGCCAGCAGCCAACTAGGCGAATCCTACGAGCAGTACTTC.

This clonotype was seen many times. The rearrangement uses TRBV7-2 and TRBJ2-1; D unresolved. This CDR3 is built from 11 residues. Trimming took off 4 bases at V and 11 bases at J, with 9 bases between the two ends. Germline assignment: CDR1 SGHTA and CDR2 FQGNSA. In DNA, the CDR3 is TGTGCCAGCAGCTCCGACCCCCAGCAGTTCTTC. Translated, it gives CASSSDPQQFF.

This clonotype occurred many times. The CDR3 spells CSATPLQGGYGYTF. CDR3 DNA sequence: TGCAGCGCCACGCCCCTACAGGGGGGATATGGCTACACCTTC. V is TRBV29-1 and J is TRBJ1-2, with TRBD1 matching over 8 bases. Germline V gene lookup returns CDR1 SQVTM and CDR2 ANQGSEA. Trimming at V came to 7 bases and at J to 5 bases, leaving 12 bases not matched to a gene. The CDR3 runs to 14 residues.

This clonotype was counted a few times. The V gene is TRBV5-1, the J gene TRBJ2-3; the D gene is possibly TRBD2 (5 bases). From germline, CDR1 is SGHRS and CDR2 YFSETQ. Trimming removed 0 bases at V and 6 bases at J, with 8 bases between. CDR3 size: 13 residues. For the CDR3, the DNA is TGCGCCAGCAGCTTGGGCCCGGGGGATACGCAGTATTTT. It translates to CASSLGPGDTQYF.

This clonotype was counted ten times or more. The V gene is TRBV3-1, the J gene TRBJ2-1; 11 bases are shared with TRBD2. The V gene's germline CDR1 is LGHDT and CDR2 YNNKEL (reference sequence). This CDR3 has 15 residues. With 4 bases clipped from V and 5 bases from J, the junction kept 4 bases outside the gene matches. The CDR3 sequence is CASSRTSGGHNEQFF. The CDR3 DNA reads as TGTGCCAGCAGCCGAACTAGCGGGGGCCACAATGAGCAGTTCTTC.

This clonotype was detected many times. Relative to the germline gene, one junction end is altered; a read error may explain this. The chain is built from TRBV2 and TRBJ2-3; TRBD1 matches 8 bases. The CDR3 consists of 15 residues. Per the germline V gene, CDR1 is SNHLY and CDR2 is FYNNEI. Here the CDR3 DNA reads TGTGCCAGCACTGAACAGGGGGTTAGCACAGATACGCAGTATTTT. Its translation is CASTEQGVSTDTQYF.

This clonotype was recorded at least ten times. The rearrangement uses TRBV7-8 and TRBJ2-7, with a tentative D call TRBD2 (6 bases). CDR3 length: 16 amino acids. Trimming stripped 3 bases from V and 7 bases from J, with 22 bases between. Germline V gene lookup returns CDR1 SGHVS and CDR2 FQNEAQ. CDR3 in amino acids: CASSFLMDRVAGEQYF. The CDR3 DNA is TGTGCCAGCAGCTTCCTTATGGACCGGGTTGCGGGGGAGCAGTACTTC.

This clonotype was seen ten or more times. A junction boundary mismatches the germline segment, possibly from a read error. The chain employs TRBV3-1 and TRBJ1-1, with D possibly matching TRBD1 (5 bases). The CDR3 is 13 amino acids. Germline V gives CDR1 LGHDT, CDR2 YNNKEL (reference sequence). The CDR3 DNA is TGCGCCAGCAGCCAGGGACGGAACACTGAAGCTTTCTTT. Protein: CASSQGRNTEAFF. The full variable domain, in which reference TRBV3-1 and TRBJ1-1 provide the parts outside the CDR3, is DTAVSQTPKYLVTQMGNDKSIKCEQNLGHDTMYWYKQDSKKFLKIMFSYNNKELIINETVPNRFSPKSPDKAHLNLHINSLELGDSAVYFCASSQGRNTEAFFGQGTRLTVV.

The sample holds a few counts of this clonotype. The chain couples TRBV20-1 to TRBJ2-3; D is tentatively TRBD1 or TRBD2 (5 bases each). The CDR3 loop spans 15 amino acids. Germline CDR1 reads DFQATT; CDR2 reads SNEGSKA (reference sequence). V was trimmed by 3 bases and J by 4 bases, leaving 17 bases between them. The CDR3 DNA is TGCAGTGCTAGTGGCGGGCAGGGAAGCGCAGATACGCAGTATTTT. Translated: CSASGGQGSADTQYF.

At least ten counts were recorded for this clonotype. The gene calls are TRBV20-1 and TRBJ2-3; 9 positions match TRBD1. Unmatched junction bases numbered 10, after V lost 3 bases and J lost 6 bases. CDR3 size: 15 residues. The germline CDR1 and CDR2 sequences are DFQATT and SNEGSKA (reference sequence). CDR3 nucleotide sequence: TGCAGTGCTAGGGATCTGACAGGGGGGTCGGATACGCAGTATTTT. Its protein is CSARDLTGGSDTQYF.

This clonotype was found a few times. This chain uses TRBV10-1 with TRBJ1-5; no firm D call. The CDR3 runs to 13 residues. Germline V gives CDR1 WNHNN, CDR2 SYGVQD (reference sequence). Trimming removed 0 bases at V and 4 bases at J, with 4 bases between. The CDR3 sequence: CASSESINQPQHF. The CDR3 bases are TGCGCCAGCAGTGAGTCAATAAATCAGCCCCAGCATTTT.

This clonotype appeared many times. The V call is TRBV10-3, the J call TRBJ1-2, with 8 positions matching TRBD1. This CDR3 region has 13 residues. The germline CDR1 and CDR2 sequences are ENHRY and SYGVKD. With 10 bases clipped from V and 6 bases from J, the junction kept 10 bases outside the gene matches. The CDR3, as DNA: TGTGCCACCGCATTAGACAGGGGAAATGGCTACACCTTC. The encoded protein is CATALDRGNGYTF.

This chain links TRBV19 with TRBJ1-2; D not certain. Trimming pared 5 bases from V and 6 bases from J, leaving 19 bases between. This CDR3 region has 15 residues. Germline assignment: CDR1 LNHDA and CDR2 SQIVND (reference sequence). The CDR3 DNA is TGTGCCAGTAGTCCTGAAGGACGGACGACGGATGGCTACACCTTC. It yields the protein CASSPEGRTTDGYTF.

This clonotype was detected ten times or more. The chain recombines TRBV24-1 with TRBJ2-1; maybe TRBD2 (5 bases). The germline V gene encodes CDR1 KGHDR and CDR2 SFDVKD. This CDR3 is 15 amino acids long. Trimming removed 3 bases from V and 6 bases from J, with 14 bases in between. The CDR3 reads CATSDASSLANEQFF. The CDR3 DNA reads TGTGCCACCAGTGATGCCTCTAGCTTGGCCAATGAGCAGTTCTTC.

This clonotype was seen repeatedly, ten times or more. The gene calls are TRBV10-1 and TRBJ1-2; 11 positions match TRBD1. This CDR3 has 14 amino acids. The germline V gene encodes CDR1 WNHNN and CDR2 SYGVQD (reference sequence). Trimming took 6 bases from V and 3 from J; bases not matched to a gene: 3. This chain's CDR3 is CASSRDRGDYGYTF. The CDR3 bases are TGCGCCAGCAGCCGGGACAGGGGGGACTATGGCTACACCTTC.

This clonotype was found a few times. The chain uses TRBV23-1 and TRBJ2-1, with D possibly being TRBD1 (6 bases). TRBV23-1 is treated as an ORF (open reading frame) with a function not yet certain. The CDR3 is 15 amino acids. Trimming stripped 2 bases from V and 1 base from J, with 9 bases between. The CDR3 loop reads CASSQLGQSYNEQFF. The CDR3 nucleotides read TGCGCCAGCAGTCAACTCGGACAGTCCTACAATGAGCAGTTCTTC.